This TCR beta chain appears in the sequencing data of a study of radiotherapy plus CTLA-4 blockade in lung cancer. Germline assignment: CDR1 SQVTM and CDR2 ANQGSEA. CDR3 length: 14 amino acids. V gave up 3 bases and J gave up 4 bases; unmatched junction bases: 7. Clones were read by immunoSEQ multiplex PCR, and TCRdb kept only the in-frame ones, dropping some. Of some 50,000 clones in the sample, approximately 80% were seen once. Material: peripheral blood, obtained from a patient treated with radiotherapy plus ipilimumab. This receptor was obtained from a human donor with non-small cell lung cancer who had a partial response to radiotherapy plus ipilimumab. The genes are TRBV29-1 and TRBJ2-7, with 9 bases lining up with TRBD1. CDR3 nucleotides: TGCAGCGTTGAGGTACGGGACAGGGTATACGAGCAGTACTTC. Protein: CSVEVRDRVYEQYF.